This T cell receptor (beta chain) was retrieved from a study of T cell responses to AZD1222 COVID-19 vaccine. Study observations and caveats: Targets within unmutated variant regions were reportedly found for nearly half of spike-specific TCRs.

Germline trimming cut 2 bases from V and 2 bases from J; bases unmatched to any gene: 10. CDR1 and CDR2 from the germline V gene are MGHRA and YSYEKL. The CDR3 has 17 residues. The protocol was immunoSEQ multiplex PCR, while the TCRdb copy is restricted to in-frame clones and leaves out a portion. The table records some 140,000 clones, more than 85% of them present only once. As regards this clone: The antigen remains undetermined.

This chain uses TRBV4-1 with TRBJ2-7, with 9 bases aligning to TRBD2. The specimen was peripheral blood, collected on day 0 of AZD1222 vaccination. The TCR sequence derives from an adult in good health. The DNA for the CDR3 is TGCGCCAGCAGCCAAACAAAAGCAGCTAGCGGGACCTACGAGCAGTACTTC. Translation: CASSQTKAASGTYEQYF.